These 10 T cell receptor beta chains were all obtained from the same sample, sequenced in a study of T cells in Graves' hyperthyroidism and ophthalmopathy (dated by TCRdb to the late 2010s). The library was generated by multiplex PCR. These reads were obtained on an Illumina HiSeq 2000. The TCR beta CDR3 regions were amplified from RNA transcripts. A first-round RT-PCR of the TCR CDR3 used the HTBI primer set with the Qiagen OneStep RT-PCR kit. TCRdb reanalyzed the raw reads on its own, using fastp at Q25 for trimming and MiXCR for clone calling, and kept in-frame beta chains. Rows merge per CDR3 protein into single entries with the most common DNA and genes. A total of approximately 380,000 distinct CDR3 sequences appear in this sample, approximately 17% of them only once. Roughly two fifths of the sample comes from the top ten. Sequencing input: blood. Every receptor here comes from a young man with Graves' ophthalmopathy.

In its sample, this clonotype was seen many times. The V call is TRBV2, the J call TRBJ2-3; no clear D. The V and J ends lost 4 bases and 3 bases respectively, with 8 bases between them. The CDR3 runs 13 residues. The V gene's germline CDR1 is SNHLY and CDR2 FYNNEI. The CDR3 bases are TGTGCCAGCAGTGGTGGGTGGACAGATACGCAGTATTTT. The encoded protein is CASSGGWTDTQYF.

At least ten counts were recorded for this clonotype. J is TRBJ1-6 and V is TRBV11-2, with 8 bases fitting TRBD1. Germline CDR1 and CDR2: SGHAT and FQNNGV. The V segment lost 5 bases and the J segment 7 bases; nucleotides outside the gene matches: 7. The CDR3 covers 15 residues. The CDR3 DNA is TGTGCCAGCAGCCCCCGGGACAGGAAAAATTCACCCCTCCACTTT. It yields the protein CASSPRDRKNSPLHF.

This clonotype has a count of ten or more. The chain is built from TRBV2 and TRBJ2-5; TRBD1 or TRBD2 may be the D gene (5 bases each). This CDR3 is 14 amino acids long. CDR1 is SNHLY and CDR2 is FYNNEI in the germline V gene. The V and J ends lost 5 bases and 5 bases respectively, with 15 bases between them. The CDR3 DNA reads TGTGCCAGCAGTCCTAGCTCCGCAGGGGAGACCCAGTACTTC. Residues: CASSPSSAGETQYF.

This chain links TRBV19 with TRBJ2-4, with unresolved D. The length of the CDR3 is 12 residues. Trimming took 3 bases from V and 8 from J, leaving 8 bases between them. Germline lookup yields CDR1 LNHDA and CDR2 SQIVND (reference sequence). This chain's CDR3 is CASSINHDIQYF. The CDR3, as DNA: TGTGCCAGTAGTATCAACCACGACATTCAGTACTTC.

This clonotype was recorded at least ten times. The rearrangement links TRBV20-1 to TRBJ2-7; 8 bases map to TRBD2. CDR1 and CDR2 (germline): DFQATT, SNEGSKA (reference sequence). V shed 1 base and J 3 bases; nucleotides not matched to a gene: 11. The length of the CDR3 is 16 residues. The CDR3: CSARANIAGRLYEQYF. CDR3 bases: TGCAGTGCTAGAGCTAACATAGCGGGGAGACTCTACGAGCAGTACTTC.

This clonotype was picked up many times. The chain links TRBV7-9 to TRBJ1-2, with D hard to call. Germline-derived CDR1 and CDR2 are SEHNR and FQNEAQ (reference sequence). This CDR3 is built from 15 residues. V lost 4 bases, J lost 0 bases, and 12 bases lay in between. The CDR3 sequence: CASSSTDGANYGYTF. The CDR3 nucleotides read TGTGCCAGCAGCTCCACGGACGGCGCTAACTATGGCTACACCTTC.

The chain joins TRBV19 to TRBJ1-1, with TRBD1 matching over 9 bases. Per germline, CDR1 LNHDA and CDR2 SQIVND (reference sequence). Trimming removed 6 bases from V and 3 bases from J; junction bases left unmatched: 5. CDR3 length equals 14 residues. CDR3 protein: CASRTGGTDTEAFF. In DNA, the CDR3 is TGTGCCAGTAGAACAGGGGGCACGGACACTGAAGCTTTCTTT.

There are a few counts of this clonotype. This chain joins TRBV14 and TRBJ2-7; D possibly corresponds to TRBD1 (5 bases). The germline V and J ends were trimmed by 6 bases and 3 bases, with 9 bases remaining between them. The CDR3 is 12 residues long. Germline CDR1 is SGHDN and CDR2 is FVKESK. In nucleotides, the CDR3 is TGTGCCAGCAGGTCGCAGGGCTACGAGCAGTACTTC. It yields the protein CASRSQGYEQYF.

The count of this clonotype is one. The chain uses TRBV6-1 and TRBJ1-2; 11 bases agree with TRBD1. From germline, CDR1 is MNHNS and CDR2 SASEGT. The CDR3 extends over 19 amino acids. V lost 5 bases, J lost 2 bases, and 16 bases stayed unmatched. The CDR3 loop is CASSPAWTGGPIGNYGYTF. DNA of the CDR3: TGTGCCAGCAGTCCCGCCTGGACAGGGGGCCCCATCGGGAACTATGGCTACACCTTC.

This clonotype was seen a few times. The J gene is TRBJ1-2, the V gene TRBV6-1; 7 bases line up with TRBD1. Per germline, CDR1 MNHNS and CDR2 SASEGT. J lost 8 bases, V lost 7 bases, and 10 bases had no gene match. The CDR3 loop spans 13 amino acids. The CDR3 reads CASTPQGFHGYTF. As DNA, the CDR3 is TGTGCCAGCACCCCACAGGGGTTTCACGGCTACACCTTC.